These 29 T cell receptor beta chains were all obtained from the same sample, sequenced in a study of radiation and T cells in renal cell carcinoma. Documented time point: blood 2 weeks post-SBRT. The treatment was: 15 Gy SBRT to primary tumor, nephrectomy 4 weeks later. Sequencing was performed with immunoSEQ multiplex PCR; in TCRdb, only in-frame clones are kept and a portion is missing. The sample holds roughly 120,000 clones; roughly four fifths are singletons and the top ten take under 2.5%. Sample: blood, taken from a patient whose treatment included radiotherapy and nephrectomy. These TCRs come from a woman between 55 and 75 years old with renal cell carcinoma.

In DNA, the CDR3 is TGTGCCAGCAGCTTTACAGGGTTAGCAGATACGCAGTATTTT. This codes for CASSFTGLADTQYF. The chain employs TRBV7-2 and TRBJ2-3; weak D call: TRBD1 (6 bases). The CDR3 loop spans 14 amino acids. V lost 3 bases, J lost 4 bases, and 11 bases lay in between. Germline values: CDR1 SGHTA, CDR2 FQGNSA. Combining the CDR3 with reference TRBV7-2 and TRBJ2-3 gives the whole variable domain GAGVSQSPSNKVTEKGKDVELRCDPISGHTALYWYRQSLGQGLEFLIYFQGNSAPDKSGLPSDRFSAERTGGSVSTLTIQRTQQEDSAVYLCASSFTGLADTQYFGPGTRLTVL.

The chain has TRBV19 and TRBJ1-6; 9 nucleotides align to TRBD1. The CDR3 is 16 residues long. CDR1 and CDR2 from the germline V gene are LNHDA and SQIVND (reference sequence). V was pared by 6 bases and J by 6 bases, with 9 bases of the junction left unmatched. Written as DNA, the CDR3 is TGTGCCAGTAGACTACAGGGGGCCTCTTTTAATTCACCCCTCCACTTT. Its translation is CASRLQGASFNSPLHF.

J is TRBJ1-1 and V is TRBV5-6; 9 bases are a match to TRBD1. Losses at the gene ends were 3 bases for V and 3 bases for J; bases not matched to a gene: 3. The length of the CDR3 is 14 residues. Per the germline V gene, CDR1 is SGHDT and CDR2 is YYEEEE. The CDR3 here is CASSSGQGYTEAFF. Written as DNA, the CDR3 is TGTGCCAGCAGCTCCGGACAGGGGTACACTGAAGCTTTCTTT. Combining the CDR3 with reference TRBV5-6 and TRBJ1-1 gives the whole variable domain DAGVTQSPTHLIKTRGQQVTLRCSPKSGHDTVSWYQQALGQGPQFIFQYYEEEERQRGNFPDRFSGHQFPNYSSELNVNALLLGDSALYLCASSSGQGYTEAFFGQGTRLTVV.

The V gene is TRBV28, the J gene TRBJ1-1; D is ambiguous. The CDR3 extends over 13 amino acids. The germline V gene has CDR1 MDHEN and CDR2 SYDVKM. V was shortened by 6 bases and J by 5 bases, with 13 bases between the two germline ends. In nucleotides, the CDR3 is TGTGCCAGCAGCGACCCTATGAGAACTGAAGCTTTCTTT. Translation gives CASSDPMRTEAFF.

This clone was recorded a few times. This sequence joins TRBV16 and TRBJ2-7; D assignment may be TRBD1 or TRBD2 (6 bases each). Germline V gives CDR1 KGHSY, CDR2 FQNENV. The CDR3 sequence is 16 residues long. The V and J ends lost 4 bases and 7 bases respectively, with 23 bases between them. CDR3 sequence: CASSPFLGGREYEQYF. The CDR3 nucleotides read TGTGCCAGCAGCCCCTTTTTAGGGGGGCGAGAATATGAGCAGTACTTC. The variable domain in full, completed from reference TRBV16 and TRBJ2-7, reads GEEVAQTPKHLVRGEGQKAKLYCAPIKGHSYVFWYQQVLKNEFKFLISFQNENVFDETGMPKERFSAKCLPNSPCSLEIQATKLEDSAVYFCASSPFLGGREYEQYFGPGTRLTVT.

The chain combines TRBV6-6 with TRBJ1-1; D not resolved. CDR3 length: 14 residues. Germline V gives CDR1 MNHNY, CDR2 SVGAGI (reference sequence). Trimming left V 6 bases short and J 7 bases short, with 18 bases between. The CDR3 here is CASSSLTTRGEAFF. Written as DNA, the CDR3 is TGTGCCAGCAGCTCTCTGACCACCCGGGGTGAAGCTTTCTTT.

As DNA, the CDR3 is TGTGCCAGCAGCTATCGCACCGGGACAACGGTCGGCTACACCTTC. Encoded protein: CASSYRTGTTVGYTF. J is TRBJ1-2 and V is TRBV11-2, with a weak D call TRBD1 (6 bases). Trimming pared 4 bases from V and 8 bases from J, leaving 20 bases between. The germline V gene encodes CDR1 SGHAT and CDR2 FQNNGV. This CDR3 contains 15 residues. The complete variable domain, with remaining parts taken from reference TRBV11-2 and TRBJ1-2, reads EAGVAQSPRYKIIEKRQSVAFWCNPISGHATLYWYQQILGQGPKLLIQFQNNGVVDDSQLPKDRFSAERLKGVDSTLKIQPAKLEDSAVYLCASSYRTGTTVGYTFGSGTRLTVV.

This clone was observed once. CDR3 sequence (DNA): TGTGCCAGCAGCCCCCTGGATGGGGGAAACACTGAAGCTTTCTTT. Protein sequence: CASSPLDGGNTEAFF. V gene TRBV11-2 combines with J gene TRBJ1-1; TRBD1 is a possible D gene (5 bases). Germline V gene data show CDR1 as SGHAT and CDR2 as FQNNGV. V gave up 5 bases and J gave up 2 bases, with 15 bases separating them. The CDR3 has 15 residues. Based on the CDR3 plus reference TRBV11-2 and TRBJ1-1, the full variable domain is EAGVAQSPRYKIIEKRQSVAFWCNPISGHATLYWYQQILGQGPKLLIQFQNNGVVDDSQLPKDRFSAERLKGVDSTLKIQPAKLEDSAVYLCASSPLDGGNTEAFFGQGTRLTVV.

The chain combines TRBV21-1 with TRBJ1-6. TRBV21-1 is designated a pseudogene. This CDR3 is built from 16 residues. This CDR3 reads CASTLRGGKGDSPLHF. The CDR3 DNA reads as TGTGCCAGCACCCTGAGGGGGGGAAAGGGTGATTCACCCCTCCACTTT.

This chain links TRBV7-9 with TRBJ2-5; 9 nucleotides line up with TRBD2. The CDR3 runs 16 residues. Trimming removed 1 base from V and 0 bases from J; junction bases left unmatched: 3. Per the germline V gene, CDR1 is SEHNR and CDR2 is FQNEAQ (reference sequence). The CDR3 here is CASSLGERGDQETQYF. The CDR3 DNA reads TGTGCCAGCAGCTTAGGAGAGCGGGGGGACCAAGAGACCCAGTACTTC.

V and J are TRBV5-4 and TRBJ1-6; D remains unclear. The germline V and J ends were trimmed by 5 bases and 7 bases, with 7 bases remaining between them. CDR3 size: 12 residues. The germline gives CDR1 SGHNT, CDR2 YYREEE (reference sequence). CDR3 protein: CASSSVNSPLHF. As DNA, the CDR3 is TGTGCCAGCAGTTCAGTAAATTCACCCCTCCACTTT.

The V call is TRBV19, the J call TRBJ1-1; no clear D gene. Per germline, CDR1 LNHDA and CDR2 SQIVND (reference sequence). The CDR3 sequence is 13 residues long. Trimming shortened V by 6 bases and J by 1 base, and 9 bases separated the two germline ends. Written as DNA, the CDR3 is TGTGCCAGTAGGACTAACAGGAACACTGAAGCTTTCTTT. Translating it yields CASRTNRNTEAFF.

V is TRBV5-8 and J is TRBJ2-7; 8 bases match TRBD1. The CDR3 is 14 residues long. V lost 3 bases, J lost 3 bases, and 5 bases stayed unmatched. Germline CDR1 is SGHTS and CDR2 is YDEGEE. The CDR3 DNA reads as TGTGCCAGCAGCTCACGGACAGGGCTCTACGAGCAGTACTTC. It codes for CASSSRTGLYEQYF.

The chain has TRBV18 and TRBJ2-4, with a tentative D call TRBD2 (5 bases). CDR1 is KGHSH and CDR2 is LQKENI in the germline V gene. The length of the CDR3 is 16 residues. Between the trimmed V and J ends, which lost 0 bases and 8 bases, there was a span of 17 bases. The CDR3 reads CASSPPVGPLGDIQYF. In DNA, the CDR3 is TGTGCCAGCTCACCACCGGTAGGACCCCTGGGAGACATTCAGTACTTC.

The chain carries TRBV18 and TRBJ1-1; perhaps TRBD1 as D (5 bases). V lost 1 base and J 3 bases, leaving 9 bases between the germline ends. The CDR3 length is 14 residues. Germline V CDR1 and CDR2: KGHSH, LQKENI. The CDR3 loop is CASSPRARDTEAFF. The CDR3 DNA follows: TGTGCCAGCTCACCACGTGCCAGGGACACTGAAGCTTTCTTT. Full variable domain (missing parts from reference TRBV18 and TRBJ1-1): NAGVMQNPRHLVRRRGQEARLRCSPMKGHSHVYWYRQLPEEGLKFMVYLQKENIIDESGMPKERFSAEFPKEGPSILRIQQVVRGDSAAYFCASSPRARDTEAFFGQGTRLTVV.

This chain links TRBV9 with TRBJ1-1, with D possibly TRBD1 on 5 matching bases. Germline V gives CDR1 SGDLS, CDR2 YYNGEE. V was clipped by 0 bases and J by 4 bases, with 10 bases between them. The CDR3 has 14 residues. CDR3 residues: CASSVGGDFTEAFF. The CDR3 DNA sequence: TGTGCCAGCAGCGTAGGCGGGGACTTCACTGAAGCTTTCTTT. Variable domain in full (rest from reference TRBV9 and TRBJ1-1): DSGVTQTPKHLITATGQRVTLRCSPRSGDLSVYWYQQSLDQGLQFLIQYYNGEERAKGNILERFSAQQFPDLHSELNLSSLELGDSALYFCASSVGGDFTEAFFGQGTRLTVV.

V usage is TRBV28 and J usage is TRBJ2-4; 7 bases match TRBD1. This CDR3 is built from 15 residues. J gave up 8 bases and V 6 bases, and 13 bases lay outside the gene matches. Germline-derived CDR1 and CDR2 are MDHEN and SYDVKM. The CDR3 protein is CASSRYRGPLDIQYF. CDR3 in DNA: TGTGCCAGCAGCAGGTACAGGGGCCCCCTGGACATTCAGTACTTC.

The rearrangement links TRBV7-2 to TRBJ1-1; D possibly corresponds to TRBD1 (5 bases). Germline values: CDR1 SGHTA, CDR2 FQGNSA. V was shortened by 3 bases and J by 1 base, with 15 bases between the two germline ends. The CDR3 runs 16 residues. The chain's CDR3 is CASSFISGTPNTEAFF. The CDR3 bases are TGTGCCAGCAGCTTTATCTCCGGGACTCCGAACACTGAAGCTTTCTTT.

The V gene is TRBV5-1, the J gene TRBJ2-2, with D perhaps matching TRBD1 or TRBD2 (5 bases each). Germline lookup yields CDR1 SGHRS and CDR2 YFSETQ. The V gene lost 4 bases and the J gene lost 0 bases, with 13 bases spanning the gap. The CDR3 spans 16 residues. The CDR3: CASSPPGRTNTGELFF. The CDR3 DNA reads TGCGCCAGCAGCCCACCGGGACGGACGAACACCGGGGAGCTGTTTTTT. Combining the CDR3 with reference TRBV5-1 and TRBJ2-2 gives the whole variable domain KAGVTQTPRYLIKTRGQQVTLSCSPISGHRSVSWYQQTPGQGLQFLFEYFSETQRNKGNFPGRFSGRQFSNSRSEMNVSTLELGDSALYLCASSPPGRTNTGELFFGEGSRLTVL.

The rearrangement joins TRBV25-1 to TRBJ1-2; D is unresolved. The CDR3 totals 12 residues. V was trimmed by 5 bases and J by 8 bases, leaving 12 bases between them. The germline V gene encodes CDR1 MGHDK and CDR2 SYGVNS. In DNA, the CDR3 is TGTGCCAGCAGTTACGGCGGGAACGGCTACACCTTC. Its protein product is CASSYGGNGYTF.

The J gene is TRBJ1-4, the V gene TRBV27; 12 bases line up with TRBD1. This CDR3 contains 14 residues. The germline V gene encodes CDR1 MNHEY and CDR2 SMNVEV (reference sequence). Trimming removed 6 bases from V and 8 bases from J; junction bases left unmatched: 4. The CDR3 region has the DNA TGTGCCAGCAGACCCGGGACAGGGGGCGAAAAACTGTTTTTT. This sequence encodes CASRPGTGGEKLFF.

This chain's CDR3 is CASSLYSGGPRETQYF. CDR3 coding DNA: TGCGCCAGCAGCTTGTATTCGGGAGGGCCGAGGGAGACCCAGTACTTC. This rearrangement joins TRBV5-1 to TRBJ2-5; 8 nucleotides match TRBD2. Per germline, CDR1 SGHRS and CDR2 YFSETQ. J lost 5 bases, V lost 1 base, and 10 bases had no gene match. The CDR3 runs to 16 residues.

This rearrangement joins TRBV5-1 to TRBJ1-4, with 10 bases matching TRBD1. The CDR3 runs to 14 residues. Trimming cost V 5 bases and J 12 bases; bases outside gene matches: 10. CDR1 is SGHRS, CDR2 YFSETQ, per germline. In DNA form, the CDR3 reads TGCGCCAGCAGACGGGACAGGGGACCTAATGAACTGTTTTTT. Translation gives CASRRDRGPNELFF. The full variable domain, completed using reference TRBV5-1 and TRBJ1-4, is KAGVTQTPRYLIKTRGQQVTLSCSPISGHRSVSWYQQTPGQGLQFLFEYFSETQRNKGNFPGRFSGRQFSNSRSEMNVSTLELGDSALYLCASRRDRGPNELFFGSGTQLSVL.

This rearrangement joins TRBV2 to TRBJ1-3, with TRBD1 matching 10 bases. Germline values: CDR1 SNHLY, CDR2 FYNNEI. V lost 7 bases and J lost 8; bases outside the gene matches: 11. The CDR3 has 15 residues. In DNA form, the CDR3 reads TGTGCCAGCACCACCAGCGGGGACAGGGGTGACACCATATATTTT. Amino acids: CASTTSGDRGDTIYF.

Of note for this clone: A read error may explain this, as a much larger clone is one base away. The chain combines TRBV7-6 with TRBJ1-1, with a weak D call TRBD1 (6 bases). CDR3 length equals 13 residues. CDR1 and CDR2 from the germline V gene are SGHVS and FNYEAQ. Trimming stripped 6 bases from V and 1 base from J, with 9 bases between. CDR3 residues: CASSSTGNTEAFF. In nucleotides, the CDR3 is TGTGCCAGCAGTTCGACAGGGAACACTGAAGCTTTCTTT.

V is TRBV21-1 and J is TRBJ1-2; TRBD1 reflects the table's D call only, with no check against the DNA. TRBV21-1 is a recognized pseudogene. The CDR3 contains 19 residues. As DNA, the CDR3 is TGTGCCAGCAGCAAATCCCTCAAGGTAGGCAGGGTGCTAAACTATGGCTACACCTTC. Protein sequence: CASSKSLKVGRVLNYGYTF.

The CDR3 DNA is TGCGCCAGCAGCTACGGGACAGCCACCTACGAGCAGTACTTC. Amino acid sequence: CASSYGTATYEQYF. The chain has TRBV5-1 and TRBJ2-7; 7 bases map to TRBD1. The CDR3 totals 14 residues. CDR1 and CDR2 from the germline V gene are SGHRS and YFSETQ. Unmatched junction bases numbered 5, after V lost 3 bases and J lost 2 bases.

The chain uses TRBV4-1 and TRBJ1-5; D remains unclear. Germline loops: CDR1 MGHRA, CDR2 YSYEKL. V was trimmed by 4 bases and J by 0 bases, leaving 16 bases between them. The CDR3 loop spans 17 amino acids. In nucleotides, the CDR3 is TGCGCCAGCAGCCTAGGCCCTTCTGAAGATAGCAATCAGCCCCAGCATTTT. It yields the protein CASSLGPSEDSNQPQHF.

The chain recombines TRBV5-5 with TRBJ2-6; D gene uncertain. Germline loops: CDR1 SGHKS, CDR2 YYEKEE (reference sequence). The V and J ends lost 2 bases and 0 bases respectively, with 6 bases between them. CDR3 length: 15 residues. The CDR3 region is CASSLVSSGANVLTF. CDR3 in DNA: TGTGCCAGCAGCTTAGTTAGCTCTGGGGCCAACGTCCTGACTTTC.